Shown below are 6 T cell receptor beta chains from a single sample sequenced in a study of OX40 agonist ivuxolimab in advanced cancers. Receptors were amplified or captured by the immunoSEQ multiplex PCR assay. TCRdb obtained this table from immuneACCESS and retained in-frame rearrangements with V and J assigned. These tables miss some clones; where compared with another copy, unresolved V genes account for less than half of the shortfall, and the remainder is unexplained. The sample records approximately 72,000 clones, 80% to 90% of which are singletons. The top ten clonotypes cover about 1.7% of the sample. The material sequenced was CD4+ or CD8+ T cells sorted from blood, taken in a trial of the OX40 agonist ivuxolimab. Receptors were obtained from an adult with an advanced solid tumor such as melanoma, head and neck, liver or kidney cancer.

J is TRBJ2-7 and V is TRBV10-3, with D tentatively TRBD2 (6 bases). Trimming cost V 4 bases and J 2 bases, with 15 bases left between them. The CDR3 has 15 residues. Germline V lookup: CDR1 ENHRY, CDR2 SYGVKD. This chain's CDR3 is CAISGEVDPAYEQYF. The CDR3 DNA sequence: TGTGCCATCAGTGGGGAGGTGGACCCTGCCTACGAGCAGTACTTC.

The chain carries TRBV5-8 and TRBJ1-1, with D possibly matching TRBD1 (5 bases). V lost 4 bases and J 1 base, leaving 14 bases between the germline ends. The CDR3 runs 15 residues. The germline V gene has CDR1 SGHTS and CDR2 YDEGEE. CDR3 sequence: CASSRDVAANTEAFF. The CDR3, as DNA: TGTGCCAGCAGCCGGGACGTCGCGGCGAACACTGAAGCTTTCTTT.

The V gene is TRBV11-2, the J gene TRBJ2-5; the match to TRBD2 covers 9 bases. There are 16 residues in the CDR3. V shed 0 bases, J shed 5 bases, and the junction held 7 bases outside the gene matches. Germline CDR1 SGHAT, CDR2 FQNNGV. CDR3 DNA: TGTGCCAGCAGCTTAGATCTCAGCGGGAGGTCTGAGACCCAGTACTTC. Its translation: CASSLDLSGRSETQYF.

The genes are TRBV11-2 and TRBJ1-5; D is possibly TRBD1 (5 bases). CDR3 length: 15 amino acids. V was shortened by 4 bases and J by 3 bases, with 13 bases between the two germline ends. Germline CDR1 is SGHAT and CDR2 is FQNNGV. The CDR3 region has the DNA TGTGCCAGCAGCTCCGACGGGGCCTACAATCAGCCCCAGCATTTT. Protein sequence: CASSSDGAYNQPQHF. Looking up the rest from reference TRBV11-2 and TRBJ1-5 gives the full variable domain: EAGVAQSPRYKIIEKRQSVAFWCNPISGHATLYWYQQILGQGPKLLIQFQNNGVVDDSQLPKDRFSAERLKGVDSTLKIQPAKLEDSAVYLCASSSDGAYNQPQHFGDGTRLSIL.

The chain is built from TRBV4-2 and TRBJ2-7, with a tentative D call TRBD1 (5 bases). V lost 8 bases, J lost 4 bases, and 15 bases lay in between. This CDR3 comprises 13 residues. Germline assignment: CDR1 LGHNA and CDR2 YNFKEQ. The CDR3: CASGEGVRYEQYF. The CDR3 region has the DNA TGTGCCAGCGGGGAAGGGGTGCGATACGAGCAGTACTTC.

The DNA for the CDR3 is TGTGCCAGCTCACCACCGTCCTCGAGTACAGGGACCCAGTACTTC. Translating it yields CASSPPSSSTGTQYF. The chain carries TRBV18 and TRBJ2-5, with D possibly being TRBD1 (5 bases). Germline V gene sequence: CDR1 KGHSH, CDR2 LQKENI. Between the trimmed V and J ends, which lost 0 bases and 7 bases, there was a span of 15 bases. This CDR3 spans 15 amino acids.